This TCR beta chain was captured by sequencing in a study of blood T cell repertoires in COVID-19. On the study more broadly: Whether acute or convalescent, the COVID-19 samples came from the United States, Italy and Spain. PBMCs, B-cell-depleted T cells, or T cells provided the cDNA or gDNA that made up the material.

How the authors handled the data: Reference gene primers were amplified, and this amplification served to estimate nucleated cell counts. The protocol was immunoSEQ multiplex PCR, while the TCRdb copy is restricted to in-frame clones and leaves out a portion. Clone size and V and J calls were adopted from that table, with D and trimming inferred from the DNA. The sample yields approximately 16,000 clones, roughly nine tenths seen once. The V gene lost 0 bases and the J gene lost 5 bases, with 11 bases spanning the gap. In germline, CDR1 is SGHNT, CDR2 YYREEE (reference sequence). The CDR3 sequence is 14 residues long.

The chain employs TRBV5-4 and TRBJ1-2; D is possibly TRBD1 (6 bases). The clonotype was recovered from a woman older than 75 with COVID-19, enrolled during active disease. Sequencing was performed on peripheral blood. CDR3 residues: CASSLGAGDYGYTF. CDR3 DNA: TGTGCCAGCAGCTTGGGCGCAGGGGATTATGGCTACACCTTC.